One and the same sample provided the 22 T cell receptor beta chains below, sequenced in a study of cytomegalovirus exposure and HLA in healthy donors. The PCR made use of 60 Vbeta and 13 Jbeta primers. Repertoires were generated with immunoSEQ multiplex PCR, while TCRdb's copy carries only in-frame clones and drops some. Of about 130,000 clones listed, roughly three quarters were seen once; the top ten hold 1.3%. The sample taken for sequencing was PBMCs. The origin of the receptors is a woman between 40 and 55 years old in good health and CMV-seronegative.

This clone has more than one count but fewer than ten. The gene calls are TRBV27 and TRBJ2-5, with D possibly being TRBD1 (5 bases). There are 12 residues in the CDR3. CDR1 is MNHEY, CDR2 SMNVEV, per germline (reference sequence). The ends were cut back, 7 bases at V and 4 bases at J, with 10 bases in the middle. CDR3 sequence (DNA): TGTGCCAGCACTTCAGGGCGAGAGACCCAGTACTTC. Residues: CASTSGRETQYF.

The chain links TRBV4-2 to TRBJ2-2; TRBD2 agrees at 10 bases. CDR1 is LGHNA, CDR2 YNFKEQ, per germline. After removal of 5 bases from V and 2 bases from J, the junction contained 8 bases not matched to a gene. The CDR3 length is 17 residues. The CDR3: CASSKPGLAYNTGELFF. The CDR3 DNA reads as TGTGCCAGCAGCAAACCGGGACTAGCGTACAACACCGGGGAGCTGTTTTTT.

This clone was observed a few times. The CDR3 reads CASSLSMGRRYGYTF. The CDR3 DNA reads as TGTGCCAGCAGTTTATCAATGGGGCGAAGGTATGGCTACACCTTC. This chain uses TRBV27 with TRBJ1-2; tentative D call: TRBD1 (5 bases). Germline V lookup: CDR1 MNHEY, CDR2 SMNVEV (reference sequence). This CDR3 contains 15 residues. V lost 0 bases, J lost 5 bases, and 13 bases lay in between.

The chain is built from TRBV10-1 and TRBJ1-1, with TRBD1 matching 7 bases. This CDR3 has 14 amino acids. V was pared by 7 bases and J by 3 bases, with 8 bases of the junction left unmatched. Germline CDR1 WNHNN, CDR2 SYGVQD (reference sequence). The CDR3 nucleotides are TGCGCCAGCACCCGACAGGGAGAACACACTGAAGCTTTCTTT. Translating it yields CASTRQGEHTEAFF.

The rearrangement uses TRBV6-4 and TRBJ2-2, with D perhaps TRBD1 (5 bases). The CDR3 spans 16 residues. CDR1 and CDR2 from the germline V gene are MRHNA and SNTAGT. Trimming shortened V by 5 bases and J by 6 bases, and 19 bases separated the two germline ends. CDR3 in amino acids: CASSKTPRQGAGELFF. The CDR3 region has the DNA TGTGCCAGCAGTAAGACTCCCAGGCAGGGCGCCGGGGAGCTGTTTTTT.

This chain uses TRBV10-3 with TRBJ1-1, with unresolved D. Looked up from germline, CDR1 is ENHRY and CDR2 is SYGVKD. The germline V and J ends were trimmed by 2 bases and 6 bases, with 13 bases remaining between them. There are 14 residues in the CDR3. The CDR3 DNA is TGTGCCATCAGTGAGGCCAGAGGTAGCGCTGAAGCTTTCTTT. This sequence encodes CAISEARGSAEAFF.

The chain recombines TRBV2 with TRBJ2-3, with 14 bases aligning to TRBD2. After removal of 4 bases from V and 7 bases from J, the junction contained 4 bases not matched to a gene. In germline, CDR1 is SNHLY, CDR2 FYNNEI. The CDR3 runs 15 residues. CDR3 sequence (DNA): TGTGCCAGCAGTGGACTAGCGGGGGGGACAAATACGCAGTATTTT. Translation gives CASSGLAGGTNTQYF.

This chain joins TRBV5-8 and TRBJ1-1; unclear D gene. V was trimmed by 4 bases and J by 8 bases, leaving 18 bases between them. This CDR3 has 14 amino acids. In germline, CDR1 is SGHTS, CDR2 YDEGEE. The CDR3 DNA follows: TGTGCCAGCAGCCTGAGGTCTGTAAAGAAAGAAGCTTTCTTT. The encoded protein is CASSLRSVKKEAFF.

The chain couples TRBV5-1 to TRBJ1-1, with a weak D call TRBD1 (5 bases). The V end lost 1 base, the J end lost 7 bases, and 14 bases lay between the germline ends. CDR1 and CDR2 (germline): SGHRS, YFSETQ. The CDR3 has 14 residues. CDR3 protein: CASSLSSDRSEAFF. CDR3 sequence (DNA): TGCGCCAGCAGCTTGTCTTCAGACAGAAGTGAAGCTTTCTTT.

The V gene is TRBV5-1, the J gene TRBJ2-3; unclear D gene. Germline lookup yields CDR1 SGHRS and CDR2 YFSETQ. CDR3 size: 15 residues. The germline V and J ends were trimmed by 4 bases and 0 bases, with 12 bases remaining between them. The CDR3, as DNA: TGCGCCAGCAGCCTGTTCTCGCGGAGCACAGATACGCAGTATTTT. It codes for CASSLFSRSTDTQYF.

This chain links TRBV6-6 with TRBJ1-1, with 8 bases fitting TRBD1. J lost 4 bases, V lost 7 bases, and 11 bases had no gene match. The CDR3 has 15 residues. The V gene's germline CDR1 is MNHNY and CDR2 SVGAGI (reference sequence). The CDR3 here is CASKPAGGGGTEAFF. The CDR3 DNA follows: TGTGCCAGCAAACCCGCAGGGGGCGGTGGCACTGAAGCTTTCTTT.

In this sample, this clone turned up a few times. The genes are TRBV6-5 and TRBJ1-5, with a weak D call TRBD1 (6 bases). Deletions cut 1 base from V and 5 bases from J, with 12 bases between. Germline V gene sequence: CDR1 MNHEY, CDR2 SVGAGI. The CDR3 has 15 residues. This CDR3 is CASSYWSGADQPQHF. Here the CDR3 DNA reads TGTGCCAGCAGTTACTGGTCAGGGGCCGATCAGCCCCAGCATTTT.

This clone has a handful of counts. The CDR3 region is CSVFGTSGGIEGQYF. CDR3 coding DNA: TGCAGCGTCTTTGGGACTAGCGGGGGCATCGAGGGGCAGTATTTT. The chain couples TRBV29-1 to TRBJ2-3; 14 bases align to TRBD2. Looked up from germline, CDR1 is SQVTM and CDR2 is ANQGSEA. Trimming removed 6 bases from V and 11 bases from J; junction bases left unmatched: 13. The CDR3 has 15 residues.

The chain links TRBV5-1 to TRBJ2-1; maybe TRBD1 (6 bases). Trimming removed 3 bases at V and 9 bases at J, with 16 bases between. The CDR3 runs to 14 residues. Germline CDR1 SGHRS, CDR2 YFSETQ. CDR3 in amino acids: CASSSWTEGSEQFF. The DNA of the CDR3 is TGCGCCAGCAGCTCGTGGACAGAAGGGAGTGAGCAGTTCTTC.

The chain recombines TRBV2 with TRBJ2-3, with D perhaps matching TRBD2 (7 bases). The CDR3 runs to 14 residues. Germline CDR1 is SNHLY and CDR2 is FYNNEI. Trimming removed 6 bases from V and 5 bases from J, with 15 bases in between. The CDR3 DNA is TGTGCCAGCAGCCTAGGGGGGGGGAGAGATACGCAGTATTTT. Its protein is CASSLGGGRDTQYF.

V usage is TRBV5-1 and J usage is TRBJ1-2; 9 bases line up with TRBD1. The length of the CDR3 is 13 residues. The V and J ends lost 8 bases and 3 bases, in that order; junction bases with no gene match: 5. Per germline, CDR1 SGHRS and CDR2 YFSETQ. CDR3 region: CASKTGGDYGYTF. The CDR3 DNA is TGCGCCAGTAAGACAGGGGGTGACTATGGCTACACCTTC.

The chain links TRBV5-6 to TRBJ2-7; D might be TRBD2 (5 bases). The CDR3 loop spans 13 amino acids. Trimming took off 2 bases at V and 3 bases at J, with 9 bases between the two ends. Germline-derived CDR1 and CDR2 are SGHDT and YYEEEE. The DNA of the CDR3 is TGTGCCAGCAGCTTTCGGAGGAGCTACGAGCAGTACTTC. Its translation is CASSFRRSYEQYF.

This clone was seen a handful of times. J is TRBJ2-5 and V is TRBV11-2; 11 positions agree with TRBD1. The V gene's germline CDR1 is SGHAT and CDR2 FQNNGV. This CDR3 comprises 16 residues. V lost 5 bases and J lost 1; bases outside the gene matches: 6. Here the CDR3 DNA reads TGTGCCAGCAGCCTTGGGACAGGGGGTACCCAAGAGACCCAGTACTTC. Residues: CASSLGTGGTQETQYF.

The chain joins TRBV13 to TRBJ2-7, with D unresolved. Germline CDR1 and CDR2: PRHDT and FYEKMQ (reference sequence). Deletions cut 5 bases from V and 6 bases from J, with 14 bases between. The CDR3 is 13 amino acids. This chain's CDR3 is CASSIKKAFEQYF. DNA for the CDR3: TGTGCCAGCAGCATTAAGAAAGCTTTCGAGCAGTACTTC.

The chain couples TRBV28 to TRBJ1-2; possible D gene TRBD1, 6 bases. Trimming took off 3 bases at V and 2 bases at J, with 13 bases between the two ends. The V gene's germline CDR1 is MDHEN and CDR2 SYDVKM. This CDR3 has 15 residues. The CDR3 DNA sequence: TGTGCCAGCAGTTTGATCAGGGGAGTGAACTATGGCTACACCTTC. It encodes CASSLIRGVNYGYTF.

CDR3 loop: CASSATIGGANSPLHF. CDR3 coding DNA: TGTGCCAGCAGTGCCACGATCGGGGGGGCTAATTCACCCCTCCACTTT. This chain links TRBV28 with TRBJ1-6, with D possibly TRBD1 on 6 matching bases. The CDR3 totals 16 residues. Trimming shortened V by 5 bases and J by 6 bases, and 17 bases separated the two germline ends. The germline CDR1 and CDR2 sequences are MDHEN and SYDVKM.

This sequence joins TRBV4-3 and TRBJ1-2; 10 bases are a match to TRBD1. From germline, CDR1 is LGHNA and CDR2 YSLEER. V trimming: 4 bases; J trimming: 8 bases; junction bases outside the gene matches: 7. CDR3 length: 14 amino acids. In DNA, the CDR3 is TGCGCCAGCAGCCGGACCGGGACAGGGGAAGGCTACACCTTC. It is translated as CASSRTGTGEGYTF.